This T cell receptor (beta chain) was identified during a study of T cells in localized non-small cell lung cancer. Data came from immunoSEQ multiplex PCR; TCRdb stores just in-frame clones and leaves some out. The sample has approximately 67,000 clones; almost 85% are singletons. In germline, CDR1 is SQVTM, CDR2 ANQGSEA. CDR3 length: 12 amino acids. Trimming pared 7 bases from V and 6 bases from J, leaving 15 bases between. The chain links TRBV29-1 to TRBJ1-2; D is perhaps TRBD1 (5 bases). The sequence was obtained from a female donor aged 60 or older with stage I lung adenocarcinoma. Source: peripheral blood, taken before any cancer treatment. As DNA, the CDR3 is TGCAGCGCCATTCGGGGGAAGAATGGCTACACCTTC. Its protein product is CSAIRGKNGYTF.